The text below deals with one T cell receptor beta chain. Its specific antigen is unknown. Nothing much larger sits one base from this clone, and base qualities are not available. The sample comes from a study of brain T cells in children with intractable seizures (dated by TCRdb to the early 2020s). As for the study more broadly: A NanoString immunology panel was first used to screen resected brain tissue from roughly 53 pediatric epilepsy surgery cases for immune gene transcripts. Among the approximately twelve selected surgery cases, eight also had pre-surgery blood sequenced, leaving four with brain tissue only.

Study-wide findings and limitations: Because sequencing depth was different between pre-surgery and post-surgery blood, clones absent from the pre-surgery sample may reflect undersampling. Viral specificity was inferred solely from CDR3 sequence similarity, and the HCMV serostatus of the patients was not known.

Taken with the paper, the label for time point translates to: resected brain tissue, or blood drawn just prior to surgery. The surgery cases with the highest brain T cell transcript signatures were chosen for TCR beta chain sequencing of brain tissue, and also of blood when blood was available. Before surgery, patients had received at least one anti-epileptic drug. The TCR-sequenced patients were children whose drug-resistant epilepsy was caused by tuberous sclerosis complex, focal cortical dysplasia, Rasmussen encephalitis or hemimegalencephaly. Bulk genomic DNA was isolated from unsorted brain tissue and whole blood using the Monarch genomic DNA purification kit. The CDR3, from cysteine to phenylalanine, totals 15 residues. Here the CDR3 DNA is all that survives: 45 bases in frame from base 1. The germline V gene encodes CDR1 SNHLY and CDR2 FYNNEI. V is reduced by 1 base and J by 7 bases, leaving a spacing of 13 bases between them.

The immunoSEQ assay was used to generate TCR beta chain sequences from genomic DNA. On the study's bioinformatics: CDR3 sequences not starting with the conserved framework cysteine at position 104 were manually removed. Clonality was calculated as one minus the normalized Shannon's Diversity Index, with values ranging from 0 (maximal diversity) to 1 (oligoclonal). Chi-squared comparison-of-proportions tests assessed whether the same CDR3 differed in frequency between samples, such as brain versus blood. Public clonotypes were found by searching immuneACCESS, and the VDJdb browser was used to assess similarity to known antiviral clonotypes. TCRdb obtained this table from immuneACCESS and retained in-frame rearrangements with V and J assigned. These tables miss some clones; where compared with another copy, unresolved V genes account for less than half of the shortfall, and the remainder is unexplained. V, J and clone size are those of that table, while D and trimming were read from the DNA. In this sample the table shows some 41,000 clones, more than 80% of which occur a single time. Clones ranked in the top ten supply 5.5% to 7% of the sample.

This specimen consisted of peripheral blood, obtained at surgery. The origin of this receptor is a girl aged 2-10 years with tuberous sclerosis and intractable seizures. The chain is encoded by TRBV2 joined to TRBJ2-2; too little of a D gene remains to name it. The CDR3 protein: CASSEDVGFGGELFF. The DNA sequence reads TGTGCCAGCAGTGAAGACGTAGGGTTCGGCGGGGAGCTGTTTTTT.